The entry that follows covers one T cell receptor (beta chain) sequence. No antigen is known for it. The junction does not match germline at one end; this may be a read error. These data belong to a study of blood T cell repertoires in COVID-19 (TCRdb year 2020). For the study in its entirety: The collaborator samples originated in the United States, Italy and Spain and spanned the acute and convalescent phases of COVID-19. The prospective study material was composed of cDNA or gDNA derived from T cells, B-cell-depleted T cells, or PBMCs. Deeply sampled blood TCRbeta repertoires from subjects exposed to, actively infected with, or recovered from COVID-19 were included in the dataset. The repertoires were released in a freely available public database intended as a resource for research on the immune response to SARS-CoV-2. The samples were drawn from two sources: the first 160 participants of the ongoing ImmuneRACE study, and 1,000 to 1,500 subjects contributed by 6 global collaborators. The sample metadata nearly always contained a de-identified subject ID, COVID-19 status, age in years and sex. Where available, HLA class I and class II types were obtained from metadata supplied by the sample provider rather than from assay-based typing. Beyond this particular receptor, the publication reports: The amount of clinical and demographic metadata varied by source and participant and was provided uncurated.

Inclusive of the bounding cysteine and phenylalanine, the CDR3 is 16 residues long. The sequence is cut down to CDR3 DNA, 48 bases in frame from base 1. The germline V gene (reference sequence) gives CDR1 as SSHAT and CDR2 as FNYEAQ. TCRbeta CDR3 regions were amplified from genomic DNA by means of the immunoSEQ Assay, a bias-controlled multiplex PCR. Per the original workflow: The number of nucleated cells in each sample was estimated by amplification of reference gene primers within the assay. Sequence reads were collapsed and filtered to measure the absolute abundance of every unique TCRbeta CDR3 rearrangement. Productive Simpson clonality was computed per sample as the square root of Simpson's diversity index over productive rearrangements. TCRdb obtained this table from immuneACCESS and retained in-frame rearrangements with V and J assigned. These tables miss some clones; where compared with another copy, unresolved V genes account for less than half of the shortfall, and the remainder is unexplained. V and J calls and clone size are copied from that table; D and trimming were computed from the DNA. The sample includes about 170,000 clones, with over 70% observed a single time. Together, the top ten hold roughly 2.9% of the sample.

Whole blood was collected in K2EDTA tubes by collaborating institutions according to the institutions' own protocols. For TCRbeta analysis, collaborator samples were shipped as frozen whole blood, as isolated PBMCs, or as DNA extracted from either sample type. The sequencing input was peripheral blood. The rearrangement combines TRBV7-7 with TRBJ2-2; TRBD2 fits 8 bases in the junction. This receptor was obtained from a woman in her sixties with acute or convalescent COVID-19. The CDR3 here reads CASSTSAGGHTGELFF. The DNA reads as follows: TGTGCTAGCAGCACGTCGGCGGGGGGACACACCGGGGAGCTGTTTTTT.